Here is one T cell receptor beta chain with its context. Its target is not known. This sample is part of a study of CD8 T cells in Susac syndrome. CD8+ and CD4+ blood T cells underwent TCR beta sequencing. Purification of the CD8+ and CD4+ T cells relied on negative isolation, and TEMRA cells underwent FACS enrichment. Overall study findings and caveats: Regarding the TCR sequencing and HLA analysis, the study admitted that a relatively small number of individuals were involved.

Roughly 0.45 to 1 ug RNA was reverse transcribed with random hexamers. It was immunoSEQ multiplex PCR that amplified TCR beta CDR3 across 54 Vbeta and 13 Jbeta. TCRdb passed the immunoSEQ multiplex PCR reads through MiXCR, listing each CDR3 protein once. This table holds a few hundred thousand distinct CDR3 sequences, 85% to 90% found once. CDR3 size: 16 residues. V shed 0 bases and J shed 0 bases, with 12 bases lying between them. Per the germline V gene, CDR1 is SQVTM and CDR2 is ANQGSEA. The sequenced material came from CD8+ T cells from PBMCs. This rearrangement joins TRBV29-1 to TRBJ2-1, with D hard to call. This clonotype was sampled from a human donor with multiple sclerosis. CDR3 DNA sequence: TGCAGCGTTGAAGATCCTTGGAGAAGCTCCTACAATGAGCAGTTCTTC. As protein: CSVEDPWRSSYNEQFF.